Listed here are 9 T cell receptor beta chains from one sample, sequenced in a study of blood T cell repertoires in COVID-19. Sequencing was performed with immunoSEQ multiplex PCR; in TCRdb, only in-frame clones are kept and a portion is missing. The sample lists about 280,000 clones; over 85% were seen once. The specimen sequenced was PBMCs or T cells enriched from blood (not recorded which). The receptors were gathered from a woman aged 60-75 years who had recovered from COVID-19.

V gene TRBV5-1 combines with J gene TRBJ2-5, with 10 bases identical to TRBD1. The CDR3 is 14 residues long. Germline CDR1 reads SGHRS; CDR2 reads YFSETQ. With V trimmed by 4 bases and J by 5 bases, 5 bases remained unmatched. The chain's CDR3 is CASSGGTGVETQYF. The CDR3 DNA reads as TGCGCCAGCAGCGGGGGGACAGGGGTGGAGACCCAGTACTTC.

Here the CDR3 reads CASRGGQISTDTQYF. For the CDR3, the DNA is TGCGCCAGCAGAGGGGGACAGATAAGCACAGATACGCAGTATTTT. The V and J genes are TRBV4-1 and TRBJ2-3; TRBD1 matches at 7 bases. The CDR3 has 15 residues. Germline V gives CDR1 MGHRA, CDR2 YSYEKL. Losses at the gene ends were 6 bases for V and 0 bases for J; bases not matched to a gene: 6.

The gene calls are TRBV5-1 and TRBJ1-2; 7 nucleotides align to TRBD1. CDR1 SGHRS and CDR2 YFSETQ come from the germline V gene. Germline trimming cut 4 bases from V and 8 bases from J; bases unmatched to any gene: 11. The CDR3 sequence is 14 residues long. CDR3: CASSTRTGPAGYTF. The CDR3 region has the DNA TGCGCCAGCAGCACAAGGACAGGACCCGCAGGCTACACCTTC.

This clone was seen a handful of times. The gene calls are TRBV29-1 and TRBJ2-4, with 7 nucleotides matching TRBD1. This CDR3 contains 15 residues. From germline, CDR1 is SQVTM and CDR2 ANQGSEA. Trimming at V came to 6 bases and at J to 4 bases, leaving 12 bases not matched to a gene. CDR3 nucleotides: TGCAGCGTAATAGCTTCCGGGACAGCTAAAAACATTCAGTACTTC. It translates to CSVIASGTAKNIQYF.

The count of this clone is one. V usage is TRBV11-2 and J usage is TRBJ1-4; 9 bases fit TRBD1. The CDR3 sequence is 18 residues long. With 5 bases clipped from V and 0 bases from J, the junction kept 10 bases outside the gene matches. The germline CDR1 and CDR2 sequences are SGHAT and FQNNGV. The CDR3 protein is CASSHLRDRDATNEKLFF. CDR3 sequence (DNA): TGTGCCAGCAGCCACTTACGGGACAGGGACGCAACTAATGAAAAACTGTTTTTT.

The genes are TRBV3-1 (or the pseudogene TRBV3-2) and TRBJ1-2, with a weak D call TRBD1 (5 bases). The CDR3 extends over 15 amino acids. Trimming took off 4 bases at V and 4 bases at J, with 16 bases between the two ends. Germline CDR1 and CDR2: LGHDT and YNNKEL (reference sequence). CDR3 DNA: TGTGCCAGCAGCCCTTCCGAGACAGCATCCTATGGCTACACCTTC. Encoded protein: CASSPSETASYGYTF.

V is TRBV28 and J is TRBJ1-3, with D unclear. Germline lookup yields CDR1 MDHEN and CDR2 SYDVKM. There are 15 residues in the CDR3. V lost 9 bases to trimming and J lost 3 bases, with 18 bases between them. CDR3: CASGRAGSNGNTIYF. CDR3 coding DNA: TGTGCCAGTGGCCGCGCCGGGTCGAATGGAAACACCATATATTTT.

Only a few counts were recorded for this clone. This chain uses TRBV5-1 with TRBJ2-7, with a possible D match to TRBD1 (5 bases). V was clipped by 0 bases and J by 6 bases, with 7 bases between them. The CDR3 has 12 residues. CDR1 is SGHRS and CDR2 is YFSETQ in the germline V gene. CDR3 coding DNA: TGCGCCAGCAGCTTGGAAGGGGTCGAGCAGTACTTC. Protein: CASSLEGVEQYF.

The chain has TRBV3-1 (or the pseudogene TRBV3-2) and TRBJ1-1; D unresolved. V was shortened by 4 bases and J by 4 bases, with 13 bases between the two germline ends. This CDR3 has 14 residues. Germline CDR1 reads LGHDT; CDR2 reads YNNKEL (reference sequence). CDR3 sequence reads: CASSRLSGSTEAFF. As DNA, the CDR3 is TGTGCCAGCAGCCGATTGTCCGGGTCCACTGAAGCTTTCTTT.